This paragraph reports one T cell receptor (beta chain). Antigen unknown. There are 15 residues in the CDR3. Germline assignment: CDR1 MNHNS and CDR2 SASEGT. Trimming removed 4 bases from V and 4 bases from J, with 14 bases in between. The data were obtained in a study of shared clonotypes between healthy human individuals. Background on the study: Serving as donors were a couple of women and a few men, whose ages spanned 18 to 49. Whole-study results and caveats: Deeper or shallower sequencing was expected to change how clonotypes are shared among donors.

Positive CCR7 selection of CD45RO-negative cells yielded the naive CD8 cells, and terminally differentiated effector memory CD45RA+ cells were excluded. Original methodology: ImmunoSEQ output held junction-only sequences without quality scores, so filtering differed. Measured with immunoSEQ multiplex PCR; TCRdb has only the in-frame clones, and not every one. The DNA gave D and trimming, while V, J and clone size come from that table. The sample carries fewer than 800,000 clones, about 92% recorded once. This receptor was obtained from a man younger than 40 in good health. The V gene is TRBV6-1, the J gene TRBJ1-5, with D possibly TRBD1 on 5 matching bases. Input material: naive CD8+ T cells sorted from blood. The CDR3 reads CASSGRMTENQPQHF. The CDR3 DNA reads TGTGCCAGCAGTGGCCGGATGACAGAGAATCAGCCCCAGCATTTT.